This T cell receptor beta chain came from a study of regulatory T cells in long-lasting Graves disease (dated by TCRdb to the early 2020s). Describing the broader study: Persistent Graves' disease meant more than 5 years of antithyroid drug treatment with TSH receptor autoantibodies that stayed positive. Patients with persistent Graves' disease were compared with patients with newly diagnosed Graves' disease using TCR sequencing and RNA sequencing of peripheral blood. The study was conducted in China and was registered as a clinical trial. A total of 33 samples underwent TCR sequencing: about 13 from persistent and around 20 from newly diagnosed Graves' disease patients. Persistent Graves' disease patients in the clinical cohort had taken antithyroid drugs for about 10.3 years on average.

This clonotype was recorded a few times. Its specific antigen is unknown. No quality values exist for individual bases; no much larger clone is one base distant. Explained via the paper, the time point label denotes: persistent/refractory GD, antithyroid drugs over 5 years with positive TRAb. For both TCR sequencing and RNA sequencing, RNA was extracted from PBMCs in TRIzol. The diagnosis of Graves' disease followed American Thyroid Association guidelines. Patients for the study were recruited at an endocrinology department in Xi'an, China. Each patient gave approximately 8.8 milliliters of peripheral blood, collected in an EDTA anticoagulant tube. Ficoll Paque Plus density gradient separation was used to isolate PBMCs, and no further T cell sorting was performed. An Agilent 2100 Bioanalyzer and agarose gel were used to assess RNA quality, and a NanoDrop 2000 was used to measure RNA concentration.

Library prep was done by multiplex PCR. The listed sequencing device is Illumina HiSeq 4000. CDR3 regions were amplified by Arm-PCR with iRepertoire HTBI primers to construct TCR beta libraries. Before sequencing, the PCR products went through gel purification. Per the original workflow: A total of fewer than 70 TRBV and more than twelve TRBJ segments were identified across samples and were used for gene usage analysis of CDR3 amino acid clonotypes. COPE and FqMerger were used to merge the filtered high-quality paired reads into contigs. BLAST was used to align contigs to IMGT TRBV, TRBD and TRBJ reference genes, with CDR3 defined following IMGT. Highly expanded clones were defined as clonotypes with a frequency above 0.1%. Repertoire diversity was measured by Shannon entropy, and V-J evenness by the Gini coefficient. Clonotypes shared by more than one individual were considered public. TCRdb trimmed the raw reads at Q25, called clones with MiXCR and kept productive beta chains. Identical CDR3 proteins give one entry, which carries the most common genes and DNA. TCRdb's processing, not the study's, gives the V and J calls here. A total of about 460,000 distinct CDR3 sequences appear in this sample, approximately 23% of them only once. The ten largest make up less than 15% of the sample.

There are 15 amino acids in the CDR3, from cysteine to phenylalanine inclusive. The kept DNA is CDR3 alone, 45 bases in frame from the first base. V drops 6 bases and J drops 4 bases, leaving 16 bases in between. As encoded in the germline V gene, CDR1 is MNHNS while CDR2 is SASEGT. Study-wide conclusions, independent of this receptor: Sequencing and analysis were limited to the TCR beta chain. Only peripheral blood was studied, because thyroid tissue, the primary lesion, was inaccessible. The authors noted that the small sample size was a limitation that may lower accuracy. Preferential use of TRBV28, TRBJ1-2 and TRBJ2-5 was observed in persistent disease, whereas TRBV20-1 and TRBJ2-1 were favored in newly diagnosed disease. Lower TCR Shannon entropy and fewer highly expanded clones were observed in persistent Graves' disease patients than in newly diagnosed patients, which suggested clonal expansion. A larger number of public clonotypes was shared among persistent patients (fewer than 3,000) than among newly diagnosed patients (roughly 980).

This sequence uses TRBV6-1 and TRBJ1-5; no D gene call is confident. The source was peripheral blood mononuclear cells (PBMCs), collected when the disease was refractory, from a patient treated with antithyroid drugs. The sequence was collected from a female donor with Graves disease. At the DNA level, the sequence is TGTGCCAGCAGAGCCGGGTCCGCTGGAAATCAGCCCCAGCATTTT. Its protein reads: CASRAGSAGNQPQHF.